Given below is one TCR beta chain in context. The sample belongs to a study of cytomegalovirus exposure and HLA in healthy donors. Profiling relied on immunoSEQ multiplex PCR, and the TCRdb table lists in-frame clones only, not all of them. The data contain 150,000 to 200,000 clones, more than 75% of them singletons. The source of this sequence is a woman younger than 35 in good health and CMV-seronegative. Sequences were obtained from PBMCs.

CDR3: CASGLVMGTASGSSYNEQFF. For the CDR3, the DNA is TGTGCTAGTGGTTTGGTAATGGGAACGGCTAGCGGTAGCTCCTACAATGAGCAGTTCTTC. V gene TRBV12-5 combines with J gene TRBJ2-1, with TRBD2 matching over 7 bases. The CDR3 consists of 20 residues. Germline CDR1 is LGHNT and CDR2 is FRNRAP. Unmatched junction bases numbered 14, after V lost 0 bases and J lost 0 bases.